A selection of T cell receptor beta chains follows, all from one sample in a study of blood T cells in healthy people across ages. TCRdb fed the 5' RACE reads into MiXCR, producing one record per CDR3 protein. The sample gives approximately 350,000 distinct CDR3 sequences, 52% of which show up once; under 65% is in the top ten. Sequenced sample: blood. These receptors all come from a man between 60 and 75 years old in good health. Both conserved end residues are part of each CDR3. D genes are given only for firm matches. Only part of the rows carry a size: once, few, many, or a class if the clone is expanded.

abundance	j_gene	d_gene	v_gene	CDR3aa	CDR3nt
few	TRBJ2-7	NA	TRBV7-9	CASSLVRDTSYEQYF	TGTGCCAGCAGCTTAGTGAGGGACACATCCTACGAGCAGTACTTC
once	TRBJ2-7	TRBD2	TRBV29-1	CSVEFGDNSSGRYEQYF	TGCAGCGTTGAGTTCGGGGACAACAGTAGCGGGAGATACGAGCAGTACTTC
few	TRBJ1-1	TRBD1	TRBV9	CASSVEDVQGYTEAFF	TGTGCCAGCAGCGTAGAGGATGTACAGGGGTACACTGAAGCTTTCTTT
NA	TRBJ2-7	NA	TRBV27	CASKLAGTYYEQYF	TGTGCCAGCAAGCTGGCCGGGACATACTACGAGCAGTACTTC
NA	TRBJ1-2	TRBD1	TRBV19	CASSPAQGASFGYTF	TGTGCCAGTAGTCCCGCCCAGGGGGCCTCTTTTGGCTACACCTTC
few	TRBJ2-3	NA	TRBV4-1	CASSQGRGTQYF	TGCGCCAGCAGCCAAGGTCGGGGTACGCAGTATTTT
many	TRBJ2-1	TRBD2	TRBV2	CASSETSGGHNEQFF	TGTGCCAGCAGTGAAACTAGCGGGGGGCACAATGAGCAGTTCTTC
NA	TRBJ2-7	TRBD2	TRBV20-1	CSARGLAEEDEQYF	TGCAGTGCTAGGGGACTAGCGGAGGAAGACGAGCAGTACTTC
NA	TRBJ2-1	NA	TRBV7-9	CAGSYEIGGTYNEQFF	TGTGCCGGCAGCTACGAAATAGGGGGAACCTACAATGAGCAGTTCTTC
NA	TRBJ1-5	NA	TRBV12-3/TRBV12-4	CASTMGQNNQPQHF	TGTGCCAGCACCATGGGGCAGAACAATCAGCCTCAGCATTTT
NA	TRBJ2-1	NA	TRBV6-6	CASSYGVPDEQFF	TGTGCCAGCAGTTACGGAGTTCCGGATGAGCAGTTCTTC